This TCR beta chain stems from a study of graft-versus-host responses after intestinal transplantation. Study in general: Induction with anti-thymocyte globulin, then tacrolimus and steroids for 2 to 3 years, was given to all recipients.

Using immunoSEQ multiplex PCR, the repertoire was profiled, and TCRdb retains in-frame clones only, with some absent. Altogether about 83,000 clones are present, about 88% being singletons, with the ten largest covering roughly 0.37%. Comments on this clone: Its antigen is not known.

The germline gives CDR1 MNHEY, CDR2 SVGAGI. The CDR3 is 13 residues long. The germline V and J ends were trimmed by 5 bases and 4 bases, with 9 bases remaining between them. The V call is TRBV6-5, the J call TRBJ1-5, with a tentative D call TRBD1 (5 bases). This TCR was sampled from a human donor who received an intestinal transplant. Material: unstimulated CD4+ T cells sorted from spleen or lymph node cells, obtained before intestinal transplant. The chain's CDR3 is CASSPGWNQPQHF. The CDR3 DNA reads TGTGCCAGCAGTCCAGGGTGGAATCAGCCCCAGCATTTT.